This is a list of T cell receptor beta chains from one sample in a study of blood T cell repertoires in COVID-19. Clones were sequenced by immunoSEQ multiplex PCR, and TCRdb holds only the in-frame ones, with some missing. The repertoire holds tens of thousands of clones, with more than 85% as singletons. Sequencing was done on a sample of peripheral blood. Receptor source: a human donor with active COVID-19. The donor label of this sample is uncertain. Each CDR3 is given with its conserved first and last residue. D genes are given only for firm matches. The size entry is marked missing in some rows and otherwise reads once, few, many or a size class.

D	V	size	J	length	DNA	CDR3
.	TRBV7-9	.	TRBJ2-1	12	TGTGCCAGCAGCTTCTTCCCTGATGAGCAGTTCTTC	CASSFFPDEQFF
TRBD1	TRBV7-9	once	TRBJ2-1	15	TGTGCCAGCAGCGCAGACAGGGGAAGGTACAATGAGCAGTTCTTC	CASSADRGRYNEQFF
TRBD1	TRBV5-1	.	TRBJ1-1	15	TGCGCCAGCAGCTTGGGGACAGGGGTGAACACTGAAGCTTTCTTT	CASSLGTGVNTEAFF
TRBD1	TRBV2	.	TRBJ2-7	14	TGTGCCAGCAGTGTTTCCAAAGGGGGCGCCGGGCAGTACTTC	CASSVSKGGAGQYF
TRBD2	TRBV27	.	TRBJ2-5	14	TGTGCCAGCAGTCTGGGACTAGGCGGAGAGACCCAGTACTTC	CASSLGLGGETQYF
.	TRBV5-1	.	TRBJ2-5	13	TGCGCCAGCAGCTTGAACGGGGGAGAGACCCAGTACTTC	CASSLNGGETQYF
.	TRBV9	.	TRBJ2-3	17	TGTGCCAGCAGCGGACCGGGGGGCGGGGCTAGCACAGATACGCAGTATTTT	CASSGPGGGASTDTQYF
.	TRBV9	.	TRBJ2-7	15	TGTGCCAGCAGCGTAGCTGGGGCAGGGTCGCACGAGCAGTACTTC	CASSVAGAGSHEQYF
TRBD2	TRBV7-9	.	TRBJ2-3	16	TGTGCCAGCAGCCTAGGCGTCGGGGGGGGCACAGATACGCAGTATTTT	CASSLGVGGGTDTQYF
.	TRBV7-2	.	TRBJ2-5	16	TGTGCCAGCAGCCCCCATGGGGGGGGGCGAATAGAGACCCAGTACTTC	CASSPHGGGRIETQYF
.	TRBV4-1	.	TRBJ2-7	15	TGCGCCAGCAGCCAAGATTGGCAGGAATCAGGCGAGCAGTACTTC	CASSQDWQESGEQYF